This paragraph covers one T cell receptor beta chain sequence. The record originates from a study of T cell changes during pregnancy in multiple sclerosis. Repertoires were generated with immunoSEQ multiplex PCR, while TCRdb's copy carries only in-frame clones and drops some. The table includes about 77,000 clones, approximately 94% detected once. The CDR3 runs to 14 residues. With 5 bases clipped from V and 4 bases from J, the junction kept 3 bases outside the gene matches. The germline gives CDR1 LGHNT, CDR2 FRNRAP. The sample was peripheral blood, taken after pregnancy. The chain has TRBV12-5 and TRBJ1-5, with 9 nucleotides matching TRBD1. The clonotype was recovered from a female donor in good health, enrolled as a control in a pregnancy study. CDR3 in amino acids: CASGRDRANQPQHF. CDR3 sequence (DNA): TGTGCTAGTGGTAGGGACAGGGCTAATCAGCCCCAGCATTTT.